The 21 T cell receptor beta chains reported below all come from one sample, sequenced in a study of metastatic and nonmetastatic thyroid tumors (dated by TCRdb to 2019 to 2021). No treatment had been received by any patient before thyroid surgery. Library prep was done by PCR. Instrument on record: Illumina HiSeq 4000. TCRdb's own reprocessing of the public reads used fastp at Q25 and MiXCR and kept productive beta chains. The sample table records 30,000 to 40,000 clones; over 15% of these occur just once. Roughly 12% of the sample rests with the top ten. Material for sequencing was blood. Receptors originate from a male donor with papillary thyroid cancer or a benign thyroid nodule (not recorded which). Some clones in this sample may be carry-over from other donors' samples.

In this sample, this clone is medium-sized. This chain uses TRBV27 with TRBJ2-7; 8 positions match TRBD1. The CDR3 extends over 13 amino acids. Trimming took 10 bases from V and 5 from J; bases not matched to a gene: 10. Germline V gene lookup returns CDR1 MNHEY and CDR2 SMNVEV (reference sequence). The CDR3 region is CATLGAGGDEQYF. Written as DNA, the CDR3 is TGTGCCACCTTAGGGGCAGGGGGCGACGAGCAGTACTTC.

This clone has just a few counts. An end of the junction differs from the germline gene, which may be a read error. The genes are TRBV27 and TRBJ2-7; D gene unclear. CDR1 is MNHEY, CDR2 SMNVEV, per germline (reference sequence). The CDR3 is 13 amino acids. CDR3 in DNA: TGTGTCAGCAGTAATGGGCGTACATACGAGCAGTACTTC. Translation gives CVSSNGRTYEQYF.

Points on this clone: The junction differs from germline at one of its ends, possibly a read error. The V call is TRBV6-1, the J call TRBJ1-6, with TRBD1 as a possible D gene (6 bases). The V gene's germline CDR1 is MNHNS and CDR2 SASEGT. CDR3 length equals 15 residues. The DNA for the CDR3 is TGTGACAGCCGGGACACCCGCTCCTATAATTCACCCCTCCACTTT. It translates to CDSRDTRSYNSPLHF.

Notes on this clone: This may be a read error: a much more frequent sequence differs by one nucleotide. This chain connects TRBV5-4 to TRBJ1-3; possibly TRBD1 for D (5 bases). CDR3 length: 17 amino acids. CDR1 SGHNT and CDR2 YYREEE come from the germline V gene (reference sequence). V gave up 1 base and J gave up 0 bases, with 14 bases separating them. CDR3 coding DNA: TGTGCCAGCAGCTTGTGTGGCTTCGGGGGCTCTGGAAACACCATATATTTT. This encodes CASSLCGFGGSGNTIYF.

By sample share, this clone is medium-sized. The CDR3 DNA reads TGTGCCAGCAGTTACGGCGGGGGCGGCACAGATACGCAGTATTTT. It translates to CASSYGGGGTDTQYF. This chain connects TRBV6-2 or TRBV6-3 to TRBJ2-3; weak D call: TRBD2 (7 bases). The CDR3 is 15 residues long. V was pared by 2 bases and J by 1 base, with 10 bases between. From germline, CDR1 is MNHEY and CDR2 SVGEGT.

This rearrangement joins TRBV7-3 to TRBJ2-3; 7 nucleotides match TRBD2. Germline values: CDR1 SGHTA, CDR2 FQGTGA. The V gene end was trimmed by 5 bases and the J gene end by 11 bases; junction bases not matched to a gene: 10. The CDR3 is 13 amino acids. CDR3 coding DNA: TGTGCCAGCAGCCGAAACGGGGGGTATAAGCAGTATTTT. Protein: CASSRNGGYKQYF.

In its sample, this clone was seen a few times. This chain connects TRBV19 to TRBJ2-3; unclear D gene. V shed 5 bases and J shed 0 bases, with 9 bases lying between them. The germline V gene encodes CDR1 LNHDA and CDR2 SQIVND (reference sequence). The CDR3 runs 14 residues. The CDR3 loop reads CASSSRTSTDTQYF. In DNA form, the CDR3 reads TGTGCCAGTAGTTCCCGGACCAGCACAGATACGCAGTATTTT.

This clone appeared many times. The J gene is TRBJ1-5, the V gene TRBV7-3, with D hard to call. The CDR3 totals 12 residues. Deletions cut 5 bases from V and 5 bases from J, with 7 bases between. Germline assignment: CDR1 SGHTA and CDR2 FQGTGA. The CDR3 coding sequence is TGTGCCAGCAGCCAAGATCATCAGCCCCAGCATTTT. This encodes CASSQDHQPQHF.

In this sample, this clone turned up a few times. One end of the junction fails to match germline, which may point to a read error. The CDR3 loop is CSSSGTTDTQHF. The CDR3 nucleotides read TGTTCCAGCAGCGGGACCACAGATACGCAGCATTTT. J is TRBJ2-3 and V is TRBV12-3 or TRBV12-4; possible D gene TRBD1, 5 bases. The J call could be wrong; TRBJ1-5 is a better fit for the DNA end. The CDR3 length is 12 residues.

In its sample, this clone was seen many times. V usage is TRBV7-9 and J usage is TRBJ2-1, with 9 bases fitting TRBD1. V shed 4 bases and J 4 bases; nucleotides not matched to a gene: 5. Germline V lookup: CDR1 SEHNR, CDR2 FQNEAQ (reference sequence). The CDR3 contains 15 residues. For the CDR3, the DNA is TGTGCCAGCAGCTATACAGGGGGCTATTACAATGAGCAGTTCTTC. Translation gives CASSYTGGYYNEQFF.

V gene TRBV20-1 combines with J gene TRBJ2-1; weak D call: TRBD2 (6 bases). This CDR3 contains 15 residues. Germline V CDR1 and CDR2: DFQATT, SNEGSKA (reference sequence). V was clipped by 6 bases and J by 7 bases, with 22 bases between them. The CDR3 protein is CSAALGRGGLNEQFF. In DNA, the CDR3 is TGCAGTGCGGCCCTGGGAAGGGGAGGATTGAATGAGCAGTTCTTC.

There are many counts of this clone. The chain links TRBV7-6 to TRBJ2-1; 8 bases map to TRBD1. This CDR3 contains 13 residues. Germline assignment: CDR1 SGHVS and CDR2 FNYEAQ. J was trimmed by 8 bases and V by 5 bases; bases with no gene match: 5. CDR3 sequence: CASSRLTGDEQFF. CDR3 bases: TGTGCCAGCAGCCGCCTGACAGGGGATGAGCAGTTCTTC.

The chain links TRBV24-1 to TRBJ1-2, with 11 bases lining up with TRBD1. Looked up from germline, CDR1 is KGHDR and CDR2 is SFDVKD. V lost 9 bases and J lost 4; bases outside the gene matches: 24. The CDR3 length is 20 residues. The CDR3 DNA is TGTGCCACCTTCCGATGGACAGGGGGCCAAGAGGGCGTAGCTTCCTATGGCTACACCTTC. It specifies CATFRWTGGQEGVASYGYTF.

This clone was observed at least ten times. The chain carries TRBV10-2 and TRBJ2-7, with TRBD1 matching 11 bases. This CDR3 comprises 14 residues. Germline values: CDR1 WSHSY, CDR2 SAAADI. J was trimmed by 3 bases and V by 3 bases; bases with no gene match: 1. The CDR3 DNA sequence: TGCGCCAGCAGTGACGGGACAGGGGGCTACGAGCAGTACTTC. It yields the protein CASSDGTGGYEQYF.

Concerning this clone itself: Germline is not matched at one junction end, which may reflect a read error. The rearrangement uses TRBV7-3 and TRBJ2-3; 7 nucleotides align to TRBD2. CDR3 length equals 13 residues. The germline V gene encodes CDR1 SGHTA and CDR2 FQGTGA. The CDR3 nucleotides are TGTGACAGCAGCCCGGGGGGATCGGATACGCAGTATTTT. This encodes CDSSPGGSDTQYF.

This clone was counted a few times. This rearrangement joins TRBV5-4 to TRBJ1-6; perhaps TRBD1 as D (6 bases). CDR3 size: 16 residues. Trimming removed 3 bases at V and 4 bases at J, with 14 bases between. CDR1 SGHNT and CDR2 YYREEE come from the germline V gene (reference sequence). The chain's CDR3 is CASSSRPQGYNSPLHF. The CDR3, as DNA: TGTGCCAGCAGCTCGCGGCCCCAGGGGTATAATTCACCCCTCCACTTT.

The table lists this clone with many counts. The chain employs TRBV20-1 and TRBJ1-1, with 7 bases identical to TRBD1. Germline lookup yields CDR1 DFQATT and CDR2 SNEGSKA (reference sequence). V shed 0 bases, J shed 11 bases, and the junction held 9 bases outside the gene matches. The CDR3 has 13 amino acids. CDR3 DNA sequence: TGCAGTGCTAGAGATCCGGGACAGATCGTGGCTTTCTTT. Translating it yields CSARDPGQIVAFF.

The rearrangement uses TRBV28 and TRBJ2-7, with a possible D match to TRBD2 (5 bases). Germline lookup yields CDR1 MDHEN and CDR2 SYDVKM. V was cut by 2 bases and J by 2 bases, with 19 bases left in between. CDR3 length: 17 residues. The CDR3 DNA reads as TGTGCCAGCAGTTTACAGGCCGGAATAGCGTGGACCTACGAGCAGTACTTC. This translates into CASSLQAGIAWTYEQYF.

Turning to this clone: Since no conserved phenylalanine or tryptophan closes the CDR3, a read error is the likely cause. V and J are TRBV20-1 and TRBJ2-3, with 8 bases lining up with TRBD1. This CDR3 comprises 16 residues. Germline CDR1 and CDR2: DFQATT and SNEGSKA (reference sequence). CDR3 sequence (DNA): TGCATTGCTAGAGAGACAGGGGTTTTCATCGCAGATACGCAGTATCTT. Protein product: CIARETGVFIADTQYL.

The sample holds a few counts of this clone. Its ends do not fully match the called genes, so a read error is possible. This chain links TRBV28 with TRBJ1-2; 8 bases agree with TRBD1. Germline V lookup: CDR1 MDHEN, CDR2 SYDVKM. This CDR3 is built from 16 residues. The CDR3 bases are TGCGGCAGCAGTCCGCCGTTGACAGGGGAAGGGGATGGCTACACCTTC. It specifies CGSSPPLTGEGDGYTF.

The CDR3 DNA follows: TGTGCCAGCACGCGGGGGTTCGACTATGGCTACACCTTC. Its translation is CASTRGFDYGYTF. The rearrangement uses TRBV12-3 or TRBV12-4 and TRBJ1-2; D is perhaps TRBD1 (5 bases). V shed 7 bases and J shed 3 bases, with 12 bases lying between them. The CDR3 spans 13 residues.